Below are 9 T cell receptor beta chains sequenced from a single sample in a study of blood T cell repertoires in COVID-19. The assay was immunoSEQ multiplex PCR, and TCRdb's table has in-frame clones only and misses some. The data hold around 200,000 clones, with around 86% observed a single time. Sample: peripheral blood. Receptors originate from a human donor in a cohort sampled during active COVID-19.

The chain joins TRBV7-2 to TRBJ2-2; 8 bases map to TRBD2. Germline CDR1 is SGHTA and CDR2 is FQGNSA. The CDR3 has 16 amino acids. Trimming cost V 0 bases and J 7 bases; bases outside gene matches: 7. In DNA, the CDR3 is TGTGCCAGCAGCTTAGCCCCGGGACTAGTAGTCGGGGAGCTGTTTTTT. This translates into CASSLAPGLVVGELFF.

This clone is labeled medium-sized. The chain uses TRBV27 and TRBJ2-7; 7 nucleotides line up with TRBD1. Trimming removed 8 bases from V and 2 bases from J; junction bases left unmatched: 3. CDR3 length equals 12 residues. The germline V gene has CDR1 MNHEY and CDR2 SMNVEV (reference sequence). As DNA, the CDR3 is TGTGCCAGCGGGACAGATCCCTACGAGCAGTACTTC. It yields the protein CASGTDPYEQYF.

This clone has more than one count but fewer than ten. The V and J genes are TRBV24-1 and TRBJ2-5; D not resolved. Trimming removed 4 bases from V and 5 bases from J, with 13 bases in between. The CDR3 runs to 14 residues. Per the germline V gene, CDR1 is KGHDR and CDR2 is SFDVKD. The DNA for the CDR3 is TGTGCCACCAGTGAGGGCGACCTAAGGGAGACCCAGTACTTC. Translating gives CATSEGDLRETQYF.

With respect to this clone: The missing conserved phenylalanine or tryptophan at the end of this CDR3 makes a read error likely. No DNA is shown, since the ends of the CDR3 on it are uncertain; the CDR3 is the one TCRdb lists. V and J are TRBV21-1 and TRBJ2-7; the table's D call TRBD1 went unverified against the DNA. TRBV21-1 has pseudogene status. The CDR3 numbers 9 amino acids, ends counted. This chain's CDR3 is CASSIGQGL.

Of note for this clone: Other DNA sequences of this sample code for an identical CDR3. This chain uses TRBV5-1 with TRBJ2-3; 13 bases line up with TRBD2. CDR1 is SGHRS, CDR2 YFSETQ, per germline. This CDR3 has 16 residues. The trim removed 2 bases at V and 3 bases at J, leaving 3 bases unmatched. CDR3 in amino acids: CASSLLAGGPTDTQYF. The CDR3, as DNA: TGCGCCAGCAGCTTACTAGCGGGAGGGCCAACAGATACGCAGTATTTT.

The rearrangement uses TRBV3-1 (or the pseudogene TRBV3-2) and TRBJ1-3, with a tentative D call TRBD1 (5 bases). V was trimmed by 2 bases and J by 8 bases, leaving 13 bases between them. Germline assignment: CDR1 LGHDT and CDR2 YNNKEL (reference sequence). This CDR3 spans 14 amino acids. The CDR3: CASSQRGTQDTIYF. The CDR3 nucleotides are TGTGCCAGCAGCCAAAGGGGAACCCAGGACACCATATATTTT.

Points on this clone: Other DNA sequences in this specimen translate into the identical CDR3. The CDR3 DNA reads TGTGCCAGCAGCGTAGGGGGAGGGAACTATGGCTACACCTTC. This codes for CASSVGGGNYGYTF. This sequence joins TRBV9 and TRBJ1-2, with D unclear. CDR3 size: 14 residues. CDR1 and CDR2 from the germline V gene are SGDLS and YYNGEE. Trimming removed 0 bases from V and 2 bases from J, with 8 bases in between.

The chain recombines TRBV7-2 with TRBJ2-5; 9 bases agree with TRBD1. This CDR3 contains 15 residues. Unmatched junction bases numbered 9, after V lost 5 bases and J lost 5 bases. CDR1 is SGHTA and CDR2 is FQGNSA in the germline V gene. The CDR3 loop reads CASSIITGGGETQYF. CDR3 DNA sequence: TGTGCCAGCAGCATCATAACAGGGGGCGGGGAGACCCAGTACTTC.

This chain uses TRBV5-4 with TRBJ2-7; 9 positions match TRBD2. The CDR3 is 15 residues long. The trim removed 0 bases at V and 2 bases at J, leaving 3 bases unmatched. The germline CDR1 and CDR2 sequences are SGHNT and YYREEE (reference sequence). The CDR3 DNA follows: TGTGCCAGCAGCTTGGGCGGGAGGGGGACCTACGAGCAGTACTTC. It specifies CASSLGGRGTYEQYF. The complete variable domain, with remaining parts taken from reference TRBV5-4 and TRBJ2-7, reads ETGVTQSPTHLIKTRGQQVTLRCSSQSGHNTVSWYQQALGQGPQFIFQYYREEENGRGNFPPRFSGLQFPNYSSELNVNALELDDSALYLCASSLGGRGTYEQYFGPGTRLTVT.